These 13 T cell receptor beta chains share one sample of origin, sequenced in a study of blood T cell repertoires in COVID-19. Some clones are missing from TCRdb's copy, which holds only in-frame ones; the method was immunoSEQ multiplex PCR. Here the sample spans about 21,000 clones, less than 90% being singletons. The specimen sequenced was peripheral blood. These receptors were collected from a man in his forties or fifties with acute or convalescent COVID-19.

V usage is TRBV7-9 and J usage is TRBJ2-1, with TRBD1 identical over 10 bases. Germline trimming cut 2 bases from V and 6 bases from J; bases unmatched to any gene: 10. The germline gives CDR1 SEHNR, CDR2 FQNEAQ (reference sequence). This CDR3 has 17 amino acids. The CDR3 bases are TGTGCCAGCAGCTTACTCCGGGACAGGGGAGCCTCCAATGAGCAGTTCTTC. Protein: CASSLLRDRGASNEQFF.

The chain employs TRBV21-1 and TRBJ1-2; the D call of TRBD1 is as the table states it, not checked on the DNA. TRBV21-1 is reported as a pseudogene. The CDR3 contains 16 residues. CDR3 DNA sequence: TGTGCCAGCAGCAAAGTGACGGGACAGGGGATCTATGGCTACACCTTC. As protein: CASSKVTGQGIYGYTF.

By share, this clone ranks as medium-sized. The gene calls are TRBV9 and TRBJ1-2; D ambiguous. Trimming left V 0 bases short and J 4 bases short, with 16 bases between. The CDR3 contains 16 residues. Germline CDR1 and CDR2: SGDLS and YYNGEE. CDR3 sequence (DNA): TGTGCCAGCAGCGTAGACGGGGAGAGAGCTCCCTATGGCTACACCTTC. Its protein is CASSVDGERAPYGYTF.

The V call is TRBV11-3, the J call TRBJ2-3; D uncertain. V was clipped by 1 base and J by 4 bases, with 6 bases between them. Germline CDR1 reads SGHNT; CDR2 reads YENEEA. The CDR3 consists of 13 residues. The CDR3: CASSLGAPDTQYF. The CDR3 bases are TGTGCCAGCAGCTTAGGGGCCCCAGATACGCAGTATTTT.

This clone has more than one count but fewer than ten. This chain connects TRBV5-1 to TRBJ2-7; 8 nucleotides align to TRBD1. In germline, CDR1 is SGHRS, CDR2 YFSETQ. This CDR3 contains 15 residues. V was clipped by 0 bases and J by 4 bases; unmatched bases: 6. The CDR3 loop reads CASSLATGGSYEQYF. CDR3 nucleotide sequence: TGCGCCAGCAGCTTGGCTACAGGGGGTTCTTACGAGCAGTACTTC.

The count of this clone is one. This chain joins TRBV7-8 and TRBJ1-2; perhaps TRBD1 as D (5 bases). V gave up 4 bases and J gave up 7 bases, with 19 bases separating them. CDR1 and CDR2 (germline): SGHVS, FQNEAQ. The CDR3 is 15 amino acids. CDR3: CASSSSSGGGFGYTF. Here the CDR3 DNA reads TGTGCCAGCAGCTCCTCCTCCGGGGGGGGGTTTGGCTACACCTTC.

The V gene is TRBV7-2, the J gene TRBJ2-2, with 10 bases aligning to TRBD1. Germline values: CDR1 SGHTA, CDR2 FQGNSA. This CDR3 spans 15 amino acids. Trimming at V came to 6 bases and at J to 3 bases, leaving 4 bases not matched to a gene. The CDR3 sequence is CASSWTGGDTGELFF. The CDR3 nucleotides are TGTGCCAGCAGTTGGACAGGGGGTGACACCGGGGAGCTGTTTTTT.

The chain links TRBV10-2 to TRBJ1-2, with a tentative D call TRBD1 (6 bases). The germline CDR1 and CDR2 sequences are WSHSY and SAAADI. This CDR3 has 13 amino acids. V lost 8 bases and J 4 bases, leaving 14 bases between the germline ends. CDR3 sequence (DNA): TGCGCCAGCGGGGGGGGGCCTTCCTATGGCTACACCTTC. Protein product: CASGGGPSYGYTF.

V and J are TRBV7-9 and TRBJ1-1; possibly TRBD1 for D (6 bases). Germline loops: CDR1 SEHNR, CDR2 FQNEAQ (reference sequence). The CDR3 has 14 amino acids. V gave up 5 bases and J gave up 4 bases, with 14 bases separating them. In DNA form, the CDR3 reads TGTGCCAGCAGCCGGTCAGGGGACGGCACTGAAGCTTTCTTT. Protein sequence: CASSRSGDGTEAFF.

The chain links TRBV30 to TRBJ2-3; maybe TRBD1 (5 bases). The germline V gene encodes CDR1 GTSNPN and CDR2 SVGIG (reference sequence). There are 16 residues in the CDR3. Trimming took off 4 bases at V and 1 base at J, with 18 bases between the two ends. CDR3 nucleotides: TGTGCCTGGACCGGTTATCAGGGTCCCGGCACAGATACGCAGTATTTT. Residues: CAWTGYQGPGTDTQYF.

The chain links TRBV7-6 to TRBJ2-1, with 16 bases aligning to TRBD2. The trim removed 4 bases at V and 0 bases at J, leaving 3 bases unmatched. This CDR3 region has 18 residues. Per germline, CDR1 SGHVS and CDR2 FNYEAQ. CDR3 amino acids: CASSSGLAGGSSYNEQFF. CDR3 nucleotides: TGTGCCAGCAGCTCGGGACTAGCGGGAGGGAGCTCCTACAATGAGCAGTTCTTC.

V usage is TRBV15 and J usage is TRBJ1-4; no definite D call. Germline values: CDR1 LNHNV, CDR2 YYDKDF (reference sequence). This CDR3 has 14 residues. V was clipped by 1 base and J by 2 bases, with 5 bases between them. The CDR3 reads CATSRVGTNEKLFF. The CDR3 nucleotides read TGTGCCACCAGCAGAGTCGGTACTAATGAAAAACTGTTTTTT.

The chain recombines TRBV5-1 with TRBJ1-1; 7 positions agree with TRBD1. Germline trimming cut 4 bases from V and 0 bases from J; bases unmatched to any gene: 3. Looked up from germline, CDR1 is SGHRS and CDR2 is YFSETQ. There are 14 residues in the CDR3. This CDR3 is CASSRDSLNTEAFF. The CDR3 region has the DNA TGCGCCAGCAGCAGGGACAGCCTGAACACTGAAGCTTTCTTT.